Below, 27 T cell receptor beta chains from the same sample are listed, as sequenced in a study of blood T cell repertoires in COVID-19. TCRdb's table, derived via immunoSEQ multiplex PCR, lists solely in-frame clones and lacks some. This table holds some 65,000 clones, roughly four fifths found once. The sequencing sample was made of peripheral blood. Source of these receptors: a woman older than 75 with acute or convalescent COVID-19.

The chain recombines TRBV28 with TRBJ1-6; 8 bases line up with TRBD1. This CDR3 region has 14 residues. In germline, CDR1 is MDHEN, CDR2 SYDVKM. The trim removed 2 bases at V and 7 bases at J, leaving 1 base unmatched. The CDR3 here is CASSLPGGNSPLHF. The CDR3 DNA follows: TGTGCCAGCAGTTTACCAGGGGGCAATTCACCCCTCCACTTT.

The chain combines TRBV27 with TRBJ2-1; D remains unclear. The CDR3 runs 12 residues. The V gene's germline CDR1 is MNHEY and CDR2 SMNVEV (reference sequence). Trimming pared 0 bases from V and 9 bases from J, leaving 6 bases between. The CDR3 nucleotides read TGTGCCAGCAGTTTATCTTTGAGTGAGCAGTTCTTC. Translated: CASSLSLSEQFF.

The chain combines TRBV28 with TRBJ2-5, with TRBD1 identical over 7 bases. Germline V lookup: CDR1 MDHEN, CDR2 SYDVKM. The CDR3 runs 14 residues. V was pared by 5 bases and J by 1 base, with 4 bases of the junction left unmatched. CDR3 sequence reads: CASSIQGSQETQYF. The CDR3 DNA reads TGTGCCAGCAGTATACAGGGGTCCCAAGAGACCCAGTACTTC.

The chain carries TRBV5-6 and TRBJ2-3, with 14 bases that match TRBD2. V gave up 4 bases and J gave up 5 bases; unmatched junction bases: 6. The length of the CDR3 is 16 residues. Germline V lookup: CDR1 SGHDT, CDR2 YYEEEE. In DNA, the CDR3 is TGTGCCAGCAGCGTGGGACTAGCGGGAGCGAGAGATACGCAGTATTTT. This translates into CASSVGLAGARDTQYF. Supplemented by reference TRBV5-6 and TRBJ2-3, the full variable domain reads DAGVTQSPTHLIKTRGQQVTLRCSPKSGHDTVSWYQQALGQGPQFIFQYYEEEERQRGNFPDRFSGHQFPNYSSELNVNALLLGDSALYLCASSVGLAGARDTQYFGPGTRLTVL.

V usage is TRBV10-3 and J usage is TRBJ1-5; D possibly corresponds to TRBD1 (5 bases). Trimming pared 6 bases from V and 7 bases from J, leaving 16 bases between. Germline V gene data show CDR1 as ENHRY and CDR2 as SYGVKD. CDR3 length equals 14 residues. This chain's CDR3 is CAIRDADSYQPQHF. The CDR3 region has the DNA TGTGCCATCAGGGACGCTGACAGTTACCAGCCCCAGCATTTT.

This clone was counted only a few times. The junction does not match germline at one end; this may be a read error. V is TRBV2 and J is TRBJ2-7; D possibly corresponds to TRBD2 (5 bases). The germline CDR1 and CDR2 sequences are SNHLY and FYNNEI. CDR3 size: 12 residues. The CDR3 protein is CASSLEYRDWAF. CDR3 nucleotides: TGTGCCAGCTCACTTGAGTACCGGGATTGGGCCTTC.

As concerns this clone: The same CDR3 also results from other DNA sequences found in this sample. This sequence joins TRBV12-3 or TRBV12-4 and TRBJ1-2; 8 bases align to TRBD1. This CDR3 spans 13 amino acids. J gave up 3 bases and V 5 bases, and 2 bases lay outside the gene matches. CDR3 DNA: TGTGCCAGCAGTAAGGACAGGGACTATGGCTACACCTTC. It codes for CASSKDRDYGYTF.

The chain couples TRBV21-1 to TRBJ2-7; TRBD1 was called by the table and not checked on the DNA. TRBV21-1 is labeled a pseudogene. The length of the CDR3 is 15 residues. The CDR3 spells CASHRSRRVFYEQYF. DNA of the CDR3: TGTGCCAGCCACCGGTCTCGCAGGGTATTCTACGAGCAGTACTTC.

The chain combines TRBV7-8 with TRBJ2-1, with TRBD1 matching 9 bases. Trimming cost V 5 bases and J 7 bases; bases outside gene matches: 9. CDR1 SGHVS and CDR2 FQNEAQ come from the germline V gene. This CDR3 is 15 amino acids long. In DNA form, the CDR3 reads TGTGCCAGCAGCGTTAGGAGGGACAGGGTTAATGAGCAGTTCTTC. This translates into CASSVRRDRVNEQFF.

The chain carries TRBV4-2 and TRBJ2-5; the match to TRBD2 covers 12 bases. V shed 0 bases, J shed 3 bases, and the junction held 8 bases outside the gene matches. Germline V lookup: CDR1 LGHNA, CDR2 YNFKEQ. This CDR3 has 18 residues. CDR3 sequence reads: CASSQDEGRTSGEETQYF. As DNA, the CDR3 is TGTGCCAGCAGCCAAGACGAAGGTAGGACTAGCGGGGAAGAGACCCAGTACTTC.

V usage is TRBV11-2 and J usage is TRBJ2-7; weak D call: TRBD2 (6 bases). Germline-derived CDR1 and CDR2 are SGHAT and FQNNGV. The CDR3 length is 14 residues. V dropped 5 bases and J dropped 3 bases, with 14 bases sitting between them. CDR3 region: CASSRPGAFYEQYF. DNA for the CDR3: TGTGCCAGCAGCAGACCGGGAGCCTTCTACGAGCAGTACTTC.

This chain connects TRBV30 to TRBJ2-7, with TRBD2 as a possible D gene (6 bases). Germline CDR1 is GTSNPN and CDR2 is SVGIG (reference sequence). V gave up 2 bases and J gave up 0 bases, with 14 bases separating them. The CDR3 totals 15 residues. Written as DNA, the CDR3 is TGTGCCTGGAGTCCCGAGCGGAGGGCCTCCTACGAGCAGTACTTC. Residues: CAWSPERRASYEQYF.

V gene TRBV4-2 combines with J gene TRBJ2-7, with D possibly matching TRBD2 (5 bases). The CDR3 is 17 residues long. V was pared by 1 base and J by 2 bases, with 18 bases between. CDR1 and CDR2 (germline): LGHNA, YNFKEQ. The CDR3 loop is CASSQGLGNGITYEQYF. The DNA of the CDR3 is TGTGCCAGCAGCCAAGGTCTTGGCAACGGGATAACCTACGAGCAGTACTTC.

The J gene is TRBJ2-2, the V gene TRBV27; 8 nucleotides align to TRBD1. J lost 5 bases, V lost 5 bases, and 7 bases had no gene match. The length of the CDR3 is 15 residues. The germline V gene encodes CDR1 MNHEY and CDR2 SMNVEV (reference sequence). The CDR3 DNA is TGTGCCAGCAGTGGGAGGACAGGGCCTACCGGGGAGCTGTTTTTT. This codes for CASSGRTGPTGELFF.

This clone appeared a few times. The gene calls are TRBV9 and TRBJ2-1, with 8 bases identical to TRBD2. The ends lost 4 bases at V and 4 bases at J; junction bases unmatched: 7. The CDR3 has 15 amino acids. CDR1 and CDR2 (germline): SGDLS, YYNGEE. This CDR3 is CASSPRAGGYNEQFF. DNA of the CDR3: TGTGCCAGCAGCCCCCGGGCGGGAGGTTACAATGAGCAGTTCTTC.

This clone came up a few times. CDR3 DNA: TGTGCCAGCAGCGCAAGACTAGCGGGAGTCTCCTACGAGCAGTACTTC. It encodes CASSARLAGVSYEQYF. The V and J genes are TRBV5-5 and TRBJ2-7, with TRBD2 matching over 12 bases. The CDR3 totals 16 residues. Looked up from germline, CDR1 is SGHKS and CDR2 is YYEKEE (reference sequence). The junction had 5 bases not matched to a gene; V was cut back by 4 bases and J by 0 bases.

This clone was counted a few times. The V and J genes are TRBV6-2 or TRBV6-3 and TRBJ2-7; D is possibly TRBD1 (6 bases). This CDR3 contains 12 residues. V was shortened by 4 bases and J by 6 bases, with 10 bases between the two germline ends. The germline CDR1 and CDR2 sequences are MNHEY and SVGEGT. CDR3 nucleotides: TGTGCCAGCAGTTCCCCAGGGGTCGAGCAGTACTTC. Translated: CASSSPGVEQYF.

The chain uses TRBV9 and TRBJ1-1; 7 bases agree with TRBD1. CDR1 is SGDLS and CDR2 is YYNGEE in the germline V gene. The ends lost 2 bases at V and 0 bases at J; junction bases unmatched: 4. CDR3 length: 15 residues. DNA of the CDR3: TGTGCCAGCAGCGTCGGGACAGCTATGAACACTGAAGCTTTCTTT. Amino acids: CASSVGTAMNTEAFF.

The chain recombines TRBV5-8 with TRBJ2-4; 8 bases are a match to TRBD1. Germline CDR1 is SGHTS and CDR2 is YDEGEE. The CDR3 sequence is 16 residues long. The ends lost 4 bases at V and 2 bases at J; junction bases unmatched: 8. DNA of the CDR3: TGTGCCAGCAGCCTCGGACAGGGTGTATCCAAAAACATTCAGTACTTC. This encodes CASSLGQGVSKNIQYF.

V and J are TRBV5-1 and TRBJ2-3; D is uncertain. The CDR3 consists of 13 residues. Deletions cut 6 bases from V and 4 bases from J, with 12 bases between. CDR1 and CDR2 from the germline V gene are SGHRS and YFSETQ. CDR3 coding DNA: TGCGCCAGCACTCCCGGGTCGGCAGATACGCAGTATTTT. Amino acids: CASTPGSADTQYF.

This clone has ten or more counts. J is TRBJ2-7 and V is TRBV3-1 (or the pseudogene TRBV3-2), with 11 nucleotides matching TRBD2. This CDR3 comprises 16 residues. CDR1 is LGHDT and CDR2 is YNNKEL in the germline V gene (reference sequence). V dropped 4 bases and J dropped 4; count of bases not matched to a gene: 9. The CDR3 DNA reads TGTGCCAGCAGCCCCATTAGCGGGAGGGTGGGATACGAGCAGTACTTC. It codes for CASSPISGRVGYEQYF.

The chain couples TRBV5-5 to TRBJ1-2, with unresolved D. Trimming took off 0 bases at V and 6 bases at J, with 9 bases between the two ends. CDR1 and CDR2 from the germline V gene are SGHKS and YYEKEE (reference sequence). The CDR3 is 13 amino acids. The CDR3 region has the DNA TGTGCCAGCAGCTTGGCAGGAGGAGATGGCTACACCTTC. Translation: CASSLAGGDGYTF.

The V and J genes are TRBV7-9 and TRBJ2-7; D might be TRBD1 (5 bases). V was clipped by 1 base and J by 6 bases, with 13 bases between them. The CDR3 covers 14 residues. The V gene's germline CDR1 is SEHNR and CDR2 FQNEAQ (reference sequence). This CDR3 is CASSLDVRAGEQYF. CDR3 bases: TGTGCCAGCAGCTTAGATGTCAGGGCAGGCGAGCAGTACTTC.

As regards this clone: At the DNA level, this CDR3 is encoded by other sequences in the same sample as well. The chain couples TRBV6-5 to TRBJ1-3; a weak D match, TRBD1 (5 bases). This CDR3 spans 14 amino acids. Germline V gene lookup returns CDR1 MNHEY and CDR2 SVGAGI. V lost 2 bases and J lost 1, with 6 bases in between. In DNA form, the CDR3 reads TGTGCCAGCAGTTACGGGGGGTCTGGAAACACCATATATTTT. Translated, it gives CASSYGGSGNTIYF.

In its sample, this clone was seen once. The V gene is TRBV30, the J gene TRBJ2-6; TRBD1 aligns across 7 bases. CDR1 GTSNPN and CDR2 SVGIG come from the germline V gene (reference sequence). Unmatched junction bases numbered 5, after V lost 0 bases and J lost 0 bases. This CDR3 comprises 17 residues. In DNA form, the CDR3 reads TGTGCCTGGAGTGTCGGCAGGGGGTACTCTGGGGCCAACGTCCTGACTTTC. Protein product: CAWSVGRGYSGANVLTF.

The V call is TRBV6-1, the J call TRBJ1-6, with 8 bases identical to TRBD1. The CDR3 runs 16 residues. Germline V lookup: CDR1 MNHNS, CDR2 SASEGT. After removal of 4 bases from V and 7 bases from J, the junction contained 9 bases not matched to a gene. The DNA for the CDR3 is TGTGCCAGCAGTGTAGGACAGGGTCTCTACAATTCACCCCTCCACTTT. Translation: CASSVGQGLYNSPLHF.

The chain carries TRBV5-1 and TRBJ2-7; TRBD2 matches at 10 bases. V was pared by 0 bases and J by 6 bases, with 9 bases of the junction left unmatched. The germline CDR1 and CDR2 sequences are SGHRS and YFSETQ. CDR3 size: 16 residues. As DNA, the CDR3 is TGCGCCAGCAGCTTGGTTCTAGCGGGAGCTACCTCCGAGCAGTACTTC. Translated: CASSLVLAGATSEQYF.